Each of the 11 T cell receptor beta chains below was sequenced from the same sample in a study of prognosis after radiotherapy for stage I lung cancer. Genomic DNA was the source, and TCR beta CDR3 was amplified from it by two-round multiplex PCR. TRBV and TRBJ genes each had their own specific primers in first-round PCR. Using its own MiXCR run on the multiplex PCR reads, TCRdb lists one record per CDR3 protein. The sample has 11,000 to 15,000 distinct CDR3 sequences, 30% to 40% seen once. The sample consisted of PBMCs, taken before or after stereotactic body radiation therapy (not recorded which). All receptors derive from a donor over 45 with non-small cell lung cancer.

This clonotype was recorded many times. The rearrangement joins TRBV6-1 to TRBJ2-5; the D is unclear. The V end lost 10 bases, the J end lost 4 bases, and 16 bases lay between the germline ends. Germline V lookup: CDR1 MNHNS, CDR2 SASEGT. The CDR3 runs 13 residues. This chain's CDR3 is CATSRAKRETQYF. The CDR3 nucleotides read TGTGCCACCTCAAGAGCGAAAAGAGAGACCCAGTACTTC.

This clonotype was counted ten times or more. The chain links TRBV7-3 to TRBJ2-1, with D perhaps TRBD2 (5 bases). The CDR3 is 13 amino acids. The germline CDR1 and CDR2 sequences are SGHTA and FQGTGA. Trimming removed 5 bases at V and 8 bases at J, with 13 bases between. The CDR3 reads CASSQPPGYEQFF. For the CDR3, the DNA is TGTGCCAGCAGCCAGCCACCGGGGTATGAGCAGTTCTTC.

This clonotype was recorded many times. V gene TRBV18 combines with J gene TRBJ1-1; 7 bases match TRBD1. CDR3 size: 15 residues. Germline V lookup: CDR1 KGHSH, CDR2 LQKENI. V trimming: 6 bases; J trimming: 1 base; junction bases outside the gene matches: 8. CDR3 residues: CASSPGQHSNTEAFF. The CDR3, as DNA: TGTGCCAGCTCCCCGGGACAGCACTCGAACACTGAAGCTTTCTTT. Supplemented by reference TRBV18 and TRBJ1-1, the full variable domain reads NAGVMQNPRHLVRRRGQEARLRCSPMKGHSHVYWYRQLPEEGLKFMVYLQKENIIDESGMPKERFSAEFPKEGPSILRIQQVVRGDSAAYFCASSPGQHSNTEAFFGQGTRLTVV.

About this clonotype: One end of the junction fails to match germline, which may point to a read error. The chain uses TRBV19 and TRBJ2-5, with 11 nucleotides matching TRBD1. CDR1 LNHDA and CDR2 SQIVND come from the germline V gene (reference sequence). The CDR3 is 16 residues long. CDR3 in amino acids: CAISITGQGGSETQYF. CDR3 in DNA: TGTGCCATTAGTATAACGGGACAGGGGGGATCTGAGACCCAGTACTTC.

The rearrangement links TRBV20-1 to TRBJ2-1, with D possibly TRBD2 on 5 matching bases. Trimming shortened V by 3 bases and J by 8 bases, and 20 bases separated the two germline ends. This CDR3 has 15 amino acids. Germline CDR1 reads DFQATT; CDR2 reads SNEGSKA (reference sequence). The CDR3 DNA sequence: TGCAGTGCTAGGGAAAGCGGTATGGCCAACGATGAGCAGTTCTTC. Amino acid sequence: CSARESGMANDEQFF.

This clonotype qualifies as medium-sized. The chain combines TRBV12-3 or TRBV12-4 with TRBJ2-2, with D maybe TRBD2 (6 bases). CDR3 length: 15 amino acids. The V end lost 8 bases, the J end lost 4 bases, and 17 bases lay between the germline ends. The CDR3: CASADGGTLTGELFF. In nucleotides, the CDR3 is TGTGCCAGCGCTGACGGCGGGACCCTCACCGGGGAGCTGTTTTTT.

J is TRBJ2-7 and V is TRBV7-9; D unclear. Germline V gene sequence: CDR1 SEHNR, CDR2 FQNEAQ (reference sequence). V shed 5 bases and J shed 0 bases, with 8 bases lying between them. There are 13 residues in the CDR3. The CDR3: CASSPVGSYEQYF. The CDR3 region has the DNA TGTGCCAGCAGCCCTGTGGGCTCCTACGAGCAGTACTTC.

The rearrangement links TRBV12-3 or TRBV12-4 to TRBJ1-2; D uncertain. The CDR3 consists of 13 residues. The CDR3 spells CANSFREDYGYTF. The CDR3 DNA sequence: TGTGCTAACAGTTTTCGGGAGGACTATGGCTACACCTTC.

This clonotype was picked up many times. The CDR3 region is CATSTVETGGTNTGELFF. CDR3 bases: TGTGCCACCAGCACCGTAGAGACAGGGGGGACGAACACCGGGGAGCTGTTTTTT. This rearrangement joins TRBV15 to TRBJ2-2; TRBD1 aligns across 9 bases. Germline V gene data show CDR1 as LNHNV and CDR2 as YYDKDF (reference sequence). The J segment lost 0 bases and the V segment lost 4 bases, leaving 9 bases of the junction unmatched. The CDR3 is 18 residues long.

By share, this clonotype ranks as medium-sized (0.01 to 0.1%). V usage is TRBV6-1 and J usage is TRBJ1-1, with D uncertain. Trimming took off 7 bases at V and 11 bases at J, with 14 bases between the two ends. Germline assignment: CDR1 MNHNS and CDR2 SASEGT. This CDR3 is built from 11 residues. The CDR3 coding sequence is TGTGCCAGCACCGGTCCAGGAGGCGCTTTCTTT. Residues: CASTGPGGAFF.

CDR3 residues: CSDLDDGLTDTQYF. In DNA form, the CDR3 reads TGCAGTGACCTGGACGACGGATTGACAGATACGCAGTATTTT. The rearrangement joins TRBV20-1 to TRBJ2-3; no clear D. V was cut by 7 bases and J by 3 bases, with 17 bases left in between. This CDR3 is built from 14 residues. The germline V gene has CDR1 DFQATT and CDR2 SNEGSKA (reference sequence).